The 6 T cell receptor beta chains given below trace back to one sample, sequenced in a study of T cells after yellow fever vaccination. TCRdb ran MiXCR on the 5' RACE reads and lists one entry per CDR3 protein. In the table there are about 320,000 distinct CDR3 sequences, around 4.3% of which are singletons. The sequences come from PBMCs, collected 15 days after the yellow fever booster vaccination. The receptors here all came from a man in his late teens or twenties who received the YFV17D yellow fever vaccine.

The genes are TRBV5-4 and TRBJ2-5; D is possibly TRBD2 (6 bases). The germline CDR1 and CDR2 sequences are SGHNT and YYREEE (reference sequence). The V end was cut by 0 bases, the J end by 4 bases, with 16 bases between. The CDR3 has 16 amino acids. For the CDR3, the DNA is TGTGCCAGCAGCTTGGAACTAGCCCGGCGGGGAGAGACCCAGTACTTC. Translation: CASSLELARRGETQYF.

This clonotype was counted between two and nine times. The chain couples TRBV18 to TRBJ1-3, with D uncertain. CDR3 length: 14 residues. Trimming cost V 3 bases and J 1 base, with 7 bases left between them. Germline lookup yields CDR1 KGHSH and CDR2 LQKENI. The CDR3 reads CASSPGLSGNTIYF. CDR3 DNA: TGTGCCAGCTCACCGGGCTTATCTGGAAACACCATATATTTT.

In this sample, this clonotype turned up a few times. The chain combines TRBV20-1 with TRBJ1-4; no firm D call. V dropped 3 bases and J dropped 3 bases, with 17 bases sitting between them. CDR3 length: 16 amino acids. Germline lookup yields CDR1 DFQATT and CDR2 SNEGSKA (reference sequence). CDR3 coding DNA: TGCAGTGCTAGGGTCGGAGGAGCTAAAGCTAATGAAAAACTGTTTTTT. Translation: CSARVGGAKANEKLFF.

This clonotype was detected ten times or more. This chain connects TRBV5-1 to TRBJ1-1; D might be TRBD1 (5 bases). The CDR3 runs 12 residues. V was pared by 4 bases and J by 5 bases, with 9 bases between. Germline V gene data show CDR1 as SGHRS and CDR2 as YFSETQ. CDR3 nucleotide sequence: TGCGCCAGCAGCGGGGGATGGACTGAAGCTTTCTTT. Amino acid sequence: CASSGGWTEAFF.

This clonotype was recorded at least ten times. The rearrangement joins TRBV7-9 to TRBJ1-1; D gene unclear. V shed 1 base and J shed 5 bases, with 20 bases lying between them. The CDR3 runs to 17 residues. Germline CDR1 and CDR2: SEHNR and FQNEAQ (reference sequence). The CDR3 coding sequence is TGTGCCAGCAGCTTAGGATTTTCTGTCGGGTCGGGTACTGAAGCTTTCTTT. Translated: CASSLGFSVGSGTEAFF.

This clonotype was picked up many times. The gene calls are TRBV7-3 and TRBJ2-3; perhaps TRBD2 as D (7 bases). The CDR3 length is 16 residues. The germline CDR1 and CDR2 sequences are SGHTA and FQGTGA. The V end was cut by 4 bases, the J end by 3 bases, with 17 bases between. CDR3 loop: CASSSWGGGSTDTQYF. In DNA, the CDR3 is TGTGCCAGCAGCTCCTGGGGGGGCGGGTCTACAGATACGCAGTATTTT. The variable domain in full, completed from reference TRBV7-3 and TRBJ2-3, reads GAGVSQTPSNKVTEKGKYVELRCDPISGHTALYWYRQSLGQGPEFLIYFQGTGAADDSGLPNDRFFAVRPEGSVSTLKIQRTERGDSAVYLCASSSWGGGSTDTQYFGPGTRLTVL.